This T cell receptor (beta chain) was recorded in a study of cytomegalovirus exposure and HLA in healthy donors. V was pared by 2 bases and J by 2 bases, with 10 bases between. The CDR3 sequence is 14 residues long. CDR1 is SGHTA and CDR2 is FQGNSA in the germline V gene. The primer mix had 60 Vbeta and 13 Jbeta primers. In the original processing: The authors later counted 65 million to 90 million unique TCR beta chains, 9.5 million to 11 million of them shared. TCRdb's copy holds only in-frame clones and misses some; the assay was immunoSEQ multiplex PCR. Clone size and V and J calls were adopted from that table, with D and trimming inferred from the DNA. The sample consists of more than 85,000 clones, over 65% of them appearing once.

The sequencing sample was made of PBMCs. This receptor was taken from a man aged 35-49 years in good health and CMV-seronegative. This chain uses TRBV7-2 with TRBJ2-7; possible D gene TRBD1, 5 bases. DNA for the CDR3: TGTGCCAGCAGCTTATACTCAGGGCCCTACGAGCAGTACTTC. As protein: CASSLYSGPYEQYF.